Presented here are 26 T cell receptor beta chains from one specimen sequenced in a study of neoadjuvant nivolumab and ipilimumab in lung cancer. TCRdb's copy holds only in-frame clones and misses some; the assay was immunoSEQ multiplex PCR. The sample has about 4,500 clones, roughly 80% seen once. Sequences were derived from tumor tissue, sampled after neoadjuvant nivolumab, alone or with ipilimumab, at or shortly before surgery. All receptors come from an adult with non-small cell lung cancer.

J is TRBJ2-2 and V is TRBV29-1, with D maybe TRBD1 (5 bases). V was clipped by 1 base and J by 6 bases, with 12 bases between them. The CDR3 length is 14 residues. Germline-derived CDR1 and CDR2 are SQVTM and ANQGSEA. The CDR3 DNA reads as TGCAGCGTTGAAGGGCAGGGCTCCTCCGGGGAGCTGTTTTTT. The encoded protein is CSVEGQGSSGELFF.

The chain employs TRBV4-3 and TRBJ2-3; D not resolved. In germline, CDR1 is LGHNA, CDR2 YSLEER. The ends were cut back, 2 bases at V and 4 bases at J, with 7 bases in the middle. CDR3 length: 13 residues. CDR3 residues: CASSQRYADTQYF. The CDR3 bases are TGCGCCAGCAGCCAAAGGTACGCAGATACGCAGTATTTT.

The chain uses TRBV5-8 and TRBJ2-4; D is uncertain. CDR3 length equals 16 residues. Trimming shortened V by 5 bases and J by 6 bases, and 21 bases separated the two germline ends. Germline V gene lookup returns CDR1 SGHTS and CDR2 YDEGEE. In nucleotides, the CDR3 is TGTGCCAGCAGTCTGGCCGACCTCTTCGGTGGAAACATTCAGTACTTC. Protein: CASSLADLFGGNIQYF.

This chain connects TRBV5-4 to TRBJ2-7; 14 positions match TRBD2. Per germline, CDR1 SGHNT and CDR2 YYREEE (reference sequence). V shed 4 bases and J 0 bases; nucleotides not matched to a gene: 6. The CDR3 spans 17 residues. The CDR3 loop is CASSRTSGGLSSYEQYF. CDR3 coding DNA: TGTGCCAGCAGCAGGACTAGCGGGGGGCTTAGCTCCTACGAGCAGTACTTC.

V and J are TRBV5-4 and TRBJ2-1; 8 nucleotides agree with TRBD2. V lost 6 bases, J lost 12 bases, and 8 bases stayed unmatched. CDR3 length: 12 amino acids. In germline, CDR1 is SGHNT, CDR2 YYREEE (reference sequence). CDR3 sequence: CASNPAGDRQFF. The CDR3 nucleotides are TGTGCCAGCAACCCAGCGGGGGACCGGCAGTTCTTC.

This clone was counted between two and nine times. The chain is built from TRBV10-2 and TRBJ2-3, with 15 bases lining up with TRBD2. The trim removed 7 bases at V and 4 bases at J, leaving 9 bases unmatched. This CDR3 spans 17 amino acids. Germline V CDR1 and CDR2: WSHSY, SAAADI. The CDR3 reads CASTHQGLAGGPDTQYF. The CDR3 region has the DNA TGCGCCAGCACCCATCAGGGACTAGCGGGGGGCCCAGATACGCAGTATTTT.

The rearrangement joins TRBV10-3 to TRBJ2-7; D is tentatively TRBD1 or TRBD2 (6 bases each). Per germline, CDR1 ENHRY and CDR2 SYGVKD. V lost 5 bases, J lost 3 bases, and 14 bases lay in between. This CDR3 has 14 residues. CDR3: CAISKEGRGYEQYF. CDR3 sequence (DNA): TGTGCCATCAGTAAGGAGGGCAGGGGCTACGAGCAGTACTTC.

This CDR3 is CASSQIDSTEAFF. CDR3 sequence (DNA): TGTGCCAGCAGCCAGATTGACAGCACTGAAGCTTTCTTT. The rearrangement uses TRBV5-6 and TRBJ1-1, with D tentatively TRBD1 (5 bases). The CDR3 length is 13 residues. With 4 bases removed from V and 4 bases from J, the gap between germline ends came to 11 bases. The germline gives CDR1 SGHDT, CDR2 YYEEEE.

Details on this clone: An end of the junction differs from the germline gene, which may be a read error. The CDR3 here is CANSTLPGATNEKLFF. DNA for the CDR3: TGTGCCAACTCAACCCTTCCAGGAGCAACTAATGAAAAACTGTTTTTT. This sequence joins TRBV18 and TRBJ1-4, with unresolved D. The CDR3 loop spans 16 amino acids. CDR1 is KGHSH and CDR2 is LQKENI in the germline V gene. The full variable domain, completed using reference TRBV18 and TRBJ1-4, is NAGVMQNPRHLVRRRGQEARLRCSPMKGHSHVYWYRQLPEEGLKFMVYLQKENIIDESGMPKERFSAEFPKEGPSILRIQQVVRGDSAAYFCANSTLPGATNEKLFFGSGTQLSVL.

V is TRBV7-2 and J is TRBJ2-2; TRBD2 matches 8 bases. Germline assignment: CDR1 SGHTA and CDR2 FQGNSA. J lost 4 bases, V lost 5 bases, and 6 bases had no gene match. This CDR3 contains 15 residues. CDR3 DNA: TGTGCCAGCAGCGCGGGGGGATTAAGCACCGGGGAGCTGTTTTTT. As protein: CASSAGGLSTGELFF.

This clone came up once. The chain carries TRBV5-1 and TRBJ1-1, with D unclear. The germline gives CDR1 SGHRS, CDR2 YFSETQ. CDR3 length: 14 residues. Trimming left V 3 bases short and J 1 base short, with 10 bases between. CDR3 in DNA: TGCGCCAGCAGCTCGCAGGTTGAGAACACTGAAGCTTTCTTT. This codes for CASSSQVENTEAFF.

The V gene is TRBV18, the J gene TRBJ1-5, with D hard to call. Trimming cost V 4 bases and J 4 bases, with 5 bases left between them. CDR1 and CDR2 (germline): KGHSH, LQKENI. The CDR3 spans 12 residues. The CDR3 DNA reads TGTGCCAGCTCACTTCCGAATCAGCCCCAGCATTTT. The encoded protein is CASSLPNQPQHF.

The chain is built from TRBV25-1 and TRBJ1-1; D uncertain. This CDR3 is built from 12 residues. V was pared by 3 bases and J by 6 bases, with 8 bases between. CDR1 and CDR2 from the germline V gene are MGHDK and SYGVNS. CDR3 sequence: CASSELRSEAFF. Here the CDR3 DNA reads TGTGCCAGCAGTGAGCTAAGATCTGAAGCTTTCTTT.

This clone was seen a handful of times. The CDR3 spells CSVPTSGGPDSYNEQFF. CDR3 nucleotide sequence: TGCAGCGTCCCGACTAGCGGGGGCCCCGACTCCTACAATGAGCAGTTCTTC. The chain recombines TRBV29-1 with TRBJ2-1; TRBD2 matches 12 bases. The junction had 9 bases not matched to a gene; V was cut back by 6 bases and J by 0 bases. The CDR3 is 17 residues long. Germline-derived CDR1 and CDR2 are SQVTM and ANQGSEA.

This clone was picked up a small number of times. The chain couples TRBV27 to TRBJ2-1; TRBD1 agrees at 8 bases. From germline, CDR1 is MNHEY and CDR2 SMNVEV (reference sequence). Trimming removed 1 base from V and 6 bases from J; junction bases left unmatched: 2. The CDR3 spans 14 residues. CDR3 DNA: TGTGCCAGCAGTTTATATGGGACAGGCAATGAGCAGTTCTTC. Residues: CASSLYGTGNEQFF.

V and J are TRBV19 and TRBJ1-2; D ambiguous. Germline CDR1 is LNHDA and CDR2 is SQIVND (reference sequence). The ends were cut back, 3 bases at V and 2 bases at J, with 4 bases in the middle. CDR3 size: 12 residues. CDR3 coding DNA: TGTGCCAGTAGTATTCGGAACTATGGCTACACCTTC. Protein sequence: CASSIRNYGYTF.

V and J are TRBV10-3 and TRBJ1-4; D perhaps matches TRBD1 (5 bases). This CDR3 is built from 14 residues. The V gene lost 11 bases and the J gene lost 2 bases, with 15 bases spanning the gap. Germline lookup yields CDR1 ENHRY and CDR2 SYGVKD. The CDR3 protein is CASRPGLTNEKLFF. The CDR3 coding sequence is TGTGCCTCCCGCCCGGGACTTACTAATGAAAAACTGTTTTTT.

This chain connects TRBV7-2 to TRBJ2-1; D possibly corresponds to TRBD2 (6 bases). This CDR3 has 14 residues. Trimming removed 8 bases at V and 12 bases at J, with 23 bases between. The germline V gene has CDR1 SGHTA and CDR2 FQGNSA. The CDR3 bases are TGTGCCAGCTCGGATCTAGAACCGGGACTCGGGCAGTTCTTC. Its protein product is CASSDLEPGLGQFF.

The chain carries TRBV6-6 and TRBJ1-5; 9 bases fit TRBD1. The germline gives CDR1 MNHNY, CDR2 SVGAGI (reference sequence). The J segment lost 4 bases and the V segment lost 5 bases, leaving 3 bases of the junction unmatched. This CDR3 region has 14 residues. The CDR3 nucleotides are TGTGCCAGCAGTCGGGACAGGGAGAATCAGCCCCAGCATTTT. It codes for CASSRDRENQPQHF.

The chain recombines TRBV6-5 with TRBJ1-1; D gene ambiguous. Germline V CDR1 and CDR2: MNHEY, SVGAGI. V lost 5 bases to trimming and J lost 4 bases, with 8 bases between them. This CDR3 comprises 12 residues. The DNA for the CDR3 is TGTGCCAGCAGTGAGGGTACCACTGAAGCTTTCTTT. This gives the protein CASSEGTTEAFF.

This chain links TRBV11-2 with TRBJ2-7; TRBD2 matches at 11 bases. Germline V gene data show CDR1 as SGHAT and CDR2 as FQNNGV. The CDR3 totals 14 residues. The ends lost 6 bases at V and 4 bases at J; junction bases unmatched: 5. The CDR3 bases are TGTGCCAGCAGTTTTAGCGGGGGGGCTTACGAGCAGTACTTC. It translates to CASSFSGGAYEQYF.

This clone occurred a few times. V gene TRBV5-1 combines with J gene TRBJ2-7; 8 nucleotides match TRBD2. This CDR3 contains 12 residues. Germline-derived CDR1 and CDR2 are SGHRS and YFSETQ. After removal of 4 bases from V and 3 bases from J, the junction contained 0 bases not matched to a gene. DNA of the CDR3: TGCGCCAGCAGCCGGGAGGGCTACGAGCAGTACTTC. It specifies CASSREGYEQYF.

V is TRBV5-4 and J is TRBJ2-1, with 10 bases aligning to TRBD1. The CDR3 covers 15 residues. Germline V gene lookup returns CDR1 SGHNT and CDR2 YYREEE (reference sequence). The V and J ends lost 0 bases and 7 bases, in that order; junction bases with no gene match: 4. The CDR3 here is CASSLGGQGYNEQFF. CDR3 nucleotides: TGTGCCAGCAGCTTGGGGGGACAGGGGTATAATGAGCAGTTCTTC.

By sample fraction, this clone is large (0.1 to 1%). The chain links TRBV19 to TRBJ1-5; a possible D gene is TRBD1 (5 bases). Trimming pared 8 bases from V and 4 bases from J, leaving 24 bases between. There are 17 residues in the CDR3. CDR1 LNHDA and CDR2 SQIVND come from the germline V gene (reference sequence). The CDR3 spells CASQSFQQVQENQPQHF. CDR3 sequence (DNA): TGTGCCAGTCAGAGCTTTCAACAGGTGCAGGAAAATCAGCCCCAGCATTTT.

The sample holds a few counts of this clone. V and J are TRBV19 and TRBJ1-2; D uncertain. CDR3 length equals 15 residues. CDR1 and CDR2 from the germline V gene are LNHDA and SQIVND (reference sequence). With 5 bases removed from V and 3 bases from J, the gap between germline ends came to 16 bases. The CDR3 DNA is TGTGCCAGTAGTTCCGCGGTCAGGAGCCACTATGGCTACACCTTC. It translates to CASSSAVRSHYGYTF.

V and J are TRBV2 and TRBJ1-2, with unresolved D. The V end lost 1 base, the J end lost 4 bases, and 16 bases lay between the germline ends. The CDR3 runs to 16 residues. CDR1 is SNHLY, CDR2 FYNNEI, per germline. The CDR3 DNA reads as TGTGCCAGCAGTGAAGGTCCAGTCCTGCTGGCCTATGGCTACACCTTC. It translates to CASSEGPVLLAYGYTF.